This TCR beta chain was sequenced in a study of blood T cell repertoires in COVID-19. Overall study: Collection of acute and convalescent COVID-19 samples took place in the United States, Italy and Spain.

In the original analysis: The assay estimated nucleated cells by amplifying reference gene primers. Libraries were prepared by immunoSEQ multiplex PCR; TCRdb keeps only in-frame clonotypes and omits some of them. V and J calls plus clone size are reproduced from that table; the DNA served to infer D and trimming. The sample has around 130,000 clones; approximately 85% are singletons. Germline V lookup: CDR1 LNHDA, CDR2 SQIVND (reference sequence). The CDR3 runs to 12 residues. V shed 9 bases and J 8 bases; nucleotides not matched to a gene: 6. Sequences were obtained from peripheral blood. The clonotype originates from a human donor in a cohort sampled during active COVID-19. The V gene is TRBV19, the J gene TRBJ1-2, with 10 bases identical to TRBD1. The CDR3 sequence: CASGDRGLGYTF. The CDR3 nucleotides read TGTGCCAGCGGCGACAGGGGGCTCGGCTACACCTTC.